This T cell receptor (beta chain) was retrieved from a study of T cell responses to AZD1222 COVID-19 vaccine. General study results and limits: Spike as a whole was targeted by vaccine-associated CD4 TCRs, dominant at 160-218 and 743-854. Spike-specific TCR breadth and depth were elevated following two AZD1222 doses. The study reported that nearly half of spike-specific TCRs target unmutated variant regions.

Details on this clone: Its antigen is unknown.

After removal of 3 bases from V and 5 bases from J, the junction contained 13 bases not matched to a gene. The CDR3 has 17 residues. Germline V lookup: CDR1 MNHEY, CDR2 SMNVEV (reference sequence). Clones were read by immunoSEQ multiplex PCR, and TCRdb kept only the in-frame ones, dropping some. In the table there are some 150,000 clones, around 89% of which are singletons. The sequencing here drew on peripheral blood, taken on day 0 of AZD1222 vaccination. The chain employs TRBV27 and TRBJ2-1, with TRBD2 matching over 7 bases. The TCR comes from an adult in good health. The CDR3: CASSFVGRPKGDNEQFF. The CDR3 region has the DNA TGTGCCAGCAGTTTTGTCGGGAGGCCTAAAGGGGACAATGAGCAGTTCTTC.